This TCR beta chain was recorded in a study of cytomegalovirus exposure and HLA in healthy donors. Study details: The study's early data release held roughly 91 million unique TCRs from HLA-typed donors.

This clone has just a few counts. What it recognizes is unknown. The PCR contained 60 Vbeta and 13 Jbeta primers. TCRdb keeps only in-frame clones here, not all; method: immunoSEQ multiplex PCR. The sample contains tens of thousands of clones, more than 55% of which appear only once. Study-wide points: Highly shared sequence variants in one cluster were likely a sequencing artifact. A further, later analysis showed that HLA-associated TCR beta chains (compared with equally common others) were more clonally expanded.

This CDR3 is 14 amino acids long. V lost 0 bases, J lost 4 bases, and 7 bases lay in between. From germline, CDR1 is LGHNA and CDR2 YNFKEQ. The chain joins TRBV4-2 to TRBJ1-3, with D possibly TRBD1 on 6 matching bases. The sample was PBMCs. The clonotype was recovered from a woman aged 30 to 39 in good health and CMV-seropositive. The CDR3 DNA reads TGTGCCAGCAGCCAAGATCAGGGGGGAAACACCATATATTTT. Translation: CASSQDQGGNTIYF.